This record concerns one T cell receptor (beta chain) sequence. This sample was taken from a study of blood T cell repertoires in COVID-19. Study summary: PBMCs, B-cell-depleted T cells, or T cells were the source of the cDNA or gDNA that made up the material.

Method: immunoSEQ multiplex PCR; TCRdb's copy keeps in-frame clones and lacks some. Among fewer than 350,000 clones listed, around 87% were seen once. This study enrolled people aged 18 to 89 from roughly 24 US geographic areas. Cohorts were determined from participant-reported clinical history. The CDR3 has 16 residues. Trimming cost V 5 bases and J 2 bases, with 15 bases left between them. In germline, CDR1 is MDHEN, CDR2 SYDVKM. The V gene is TRBV28, the J gene TRBJ2-2; possible D gene TRBD1, 5 bases. Material: PBMCs or T cells enriched from blood (not recorded which). The origin of this receptor is a woman aged 18 to 35 with acute COVID-19. CDR3 DNA: TGTGCCAGCAGTCCGGATAGAAGGGGAAACACCGGGGAGCTGTTTTTT. This gives the protein CASSPDRRGNTGELFF.